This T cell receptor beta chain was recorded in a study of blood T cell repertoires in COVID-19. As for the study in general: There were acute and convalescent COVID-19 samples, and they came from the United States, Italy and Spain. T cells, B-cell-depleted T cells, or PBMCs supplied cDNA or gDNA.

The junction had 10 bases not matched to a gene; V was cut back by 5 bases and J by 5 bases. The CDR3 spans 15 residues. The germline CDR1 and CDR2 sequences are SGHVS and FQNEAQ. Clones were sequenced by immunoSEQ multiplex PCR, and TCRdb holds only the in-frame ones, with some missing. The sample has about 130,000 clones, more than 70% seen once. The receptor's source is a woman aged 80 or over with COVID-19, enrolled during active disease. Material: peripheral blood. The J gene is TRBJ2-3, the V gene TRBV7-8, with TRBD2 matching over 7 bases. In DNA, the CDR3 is TGTGCCAGCAGCCCCGGGGCGGGAGCTAAAGATACGCAGTATTTT. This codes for CASSPGAGAKDTQYF.